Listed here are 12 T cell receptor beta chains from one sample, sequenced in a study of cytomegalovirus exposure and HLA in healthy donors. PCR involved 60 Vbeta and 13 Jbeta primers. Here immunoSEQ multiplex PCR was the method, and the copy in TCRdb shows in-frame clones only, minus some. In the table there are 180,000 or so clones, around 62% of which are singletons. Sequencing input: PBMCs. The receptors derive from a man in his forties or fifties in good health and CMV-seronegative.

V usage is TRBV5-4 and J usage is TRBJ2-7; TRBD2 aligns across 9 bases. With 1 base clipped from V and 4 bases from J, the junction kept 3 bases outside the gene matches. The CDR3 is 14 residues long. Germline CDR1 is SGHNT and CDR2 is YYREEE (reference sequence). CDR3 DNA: TGTGCCAGCAGCTTGATTAGCGGGAGTTACGAGCAGTACTTC. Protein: CASSLISGSYEQYF. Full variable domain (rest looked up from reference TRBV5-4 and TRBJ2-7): ETGVTQSPTHLIKTRGQQVTLRCSSQSGHNTVSWYQQALGQGPQFIFQYYREEENGRGNFPPRFSGLQFPNYSSELNVNALELDDSALYLCASSLISGSYEQYFGPGTRLTVT.

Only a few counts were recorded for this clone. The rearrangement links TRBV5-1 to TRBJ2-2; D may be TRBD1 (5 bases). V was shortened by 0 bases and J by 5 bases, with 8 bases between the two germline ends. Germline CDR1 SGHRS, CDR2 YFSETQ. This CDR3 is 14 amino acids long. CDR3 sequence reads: CASSLGTTTGELFF. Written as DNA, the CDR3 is TGCGCCAGCAGCTTGGGGACAACGACCGGGGAGCTGTTTTTT.

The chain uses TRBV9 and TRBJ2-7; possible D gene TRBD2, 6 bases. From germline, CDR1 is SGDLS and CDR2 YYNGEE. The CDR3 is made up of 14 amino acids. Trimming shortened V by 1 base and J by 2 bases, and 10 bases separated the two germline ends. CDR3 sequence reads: CASSVWASAYEQYF. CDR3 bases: TGTGCCAGCAGCGTATGGGCTAGCGCCTACGAGCAGTACTTC.

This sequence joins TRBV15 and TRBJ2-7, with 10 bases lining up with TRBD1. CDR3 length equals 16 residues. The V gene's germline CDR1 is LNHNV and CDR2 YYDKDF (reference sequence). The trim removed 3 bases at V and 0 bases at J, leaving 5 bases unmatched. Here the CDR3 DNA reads TGTGCCACCAGCAGGGGGACAGGGGACCTCTCCTACGAGCAGTACTTC. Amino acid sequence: CATSRGTGDLSYEQYF. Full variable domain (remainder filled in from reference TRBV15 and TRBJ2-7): DAMVIQNPRYQVTQFGKPVTLSCSQTLNHNVMYWYQQKSSQAPKLLFHYYDKDFNNEADTPDNFQSRRPNTSFCFLDIRSPGLGDTAMYLCATSRGTGDLSYEQYFGPGTRLTVT.

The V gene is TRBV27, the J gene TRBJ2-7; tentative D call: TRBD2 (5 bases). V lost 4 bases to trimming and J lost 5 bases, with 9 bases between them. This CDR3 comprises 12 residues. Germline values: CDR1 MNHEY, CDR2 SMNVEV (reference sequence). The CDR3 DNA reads TGTGCCAGCAGTTACCCGGGAAACGAGCAGTACTTC. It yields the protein CASSYPGNEQYF.

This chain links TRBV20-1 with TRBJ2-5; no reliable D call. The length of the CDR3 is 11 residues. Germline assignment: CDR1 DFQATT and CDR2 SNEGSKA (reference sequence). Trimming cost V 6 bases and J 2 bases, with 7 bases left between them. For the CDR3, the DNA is TGCAGTGCCCCTTATCAAGAGACCCAGTACTTC. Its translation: CSAPYQETQYF.

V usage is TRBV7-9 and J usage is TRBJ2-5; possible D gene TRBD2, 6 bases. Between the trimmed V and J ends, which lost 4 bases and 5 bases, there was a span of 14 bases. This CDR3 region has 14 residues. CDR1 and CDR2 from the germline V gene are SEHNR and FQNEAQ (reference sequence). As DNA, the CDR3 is TGTGCCAGCAGCTCCCGGGACTTAGGGGAGACCCAGTACTTC. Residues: CASSSRDLGETQYF.

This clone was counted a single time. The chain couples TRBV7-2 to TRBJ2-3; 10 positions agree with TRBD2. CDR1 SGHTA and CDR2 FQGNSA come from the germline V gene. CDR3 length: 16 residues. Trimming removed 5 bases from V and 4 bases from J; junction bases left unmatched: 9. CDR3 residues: CASSVQAGGSPDTQYF. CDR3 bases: TGTGCCAGCAGCGTACAAGCGGGGGGGTCCCCAGATACGCAGTATTTT.

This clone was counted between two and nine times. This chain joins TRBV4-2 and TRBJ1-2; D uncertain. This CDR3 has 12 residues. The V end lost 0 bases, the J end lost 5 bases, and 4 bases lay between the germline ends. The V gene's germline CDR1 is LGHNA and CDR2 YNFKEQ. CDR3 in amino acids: CASSQDLYGYTF. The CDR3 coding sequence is TGTGCCAGCAGCCAAGATCTATATGGCTACACCTTC.

This CDR3 reads CAISDRVGLTGELFF. CDR3 DNA: TGTGCCATCAGTGACAGGGTTGGTCTCACCGGGGAGCTGTTTTTT. The rearrangement joins TRBV10-3 to TRBJ2-2; possibly TRBD1 for D (5 bases). Germline V gene sequence: CDR1 ENHRY, CDR2 SYGVKD. The CDR3 spans 15 residues. V lost 3 bases and J 4 bases, leaving 12 bases between the germline ends.

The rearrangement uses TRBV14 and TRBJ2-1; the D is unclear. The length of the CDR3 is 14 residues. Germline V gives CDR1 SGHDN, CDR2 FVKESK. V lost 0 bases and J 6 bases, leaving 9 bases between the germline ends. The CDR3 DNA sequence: TGTGCCAGCAGCCAAGATTCTAGTCGCAATGAGCAGTTCTTC. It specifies CASSQDSSRNEQFF. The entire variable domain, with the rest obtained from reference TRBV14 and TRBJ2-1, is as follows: EAGVTQFPSHSVIEKGQTVTLRCDPISGHDNLYWYRRVMGKEIKFLLHFVKESKQDESGMPNNRFLAERTGGTYSTLKVQPAELEDSGVYFCASSQDSSRNEQFFGPGTRLTVL.

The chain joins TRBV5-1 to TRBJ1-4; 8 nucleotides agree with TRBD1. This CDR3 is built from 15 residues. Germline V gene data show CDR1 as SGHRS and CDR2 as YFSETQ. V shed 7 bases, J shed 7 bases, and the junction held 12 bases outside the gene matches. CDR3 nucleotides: TGCGCCAGCTGGACAGGGAGGGGGAAATCTGAAAAACTGTTTTTT. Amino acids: CASWTGRGKSEKLFF.